This T cell receptor beta chain was sequenced for a study of CD8 T cells in Susac syndrome. Study-wide context: Sequencing included Susac syndrome patients, over five of them with active disease and roughly 8 in remission.

Germline CDR1 reads MGHDK; CDR2 reads SYGVNS. This CDR3 spans 16 amino acids. V was clipped by 1 base and J by 3 bases, with 14 bases between them. Random hexamers primed reverse transcription of about 0.5 to 1 ug RNA. immunoSEQ multiplex PCR amplified TCR beta CDR3 across 54 Vbeta, 13 Jbeta. TCRdb re-derived calls from the immunoSEQ multiplex PCR reads in MiXCR, one entry per CDR3 protein. The sample includes some 160,000 distinct CDR3 sequences, around 95% seen only once; the top ten take 0.075% to 0.09%. Study-level points and caveats: Within Susac syndrome CD4+ T cell repertoires, clonal expansion was not evident.

Concerning this clonotype itself: The antigen is undetermined.

CD8+ and CD4+ T cells from blood underwent TCR beta sequencing. The clonotype was recovered from a human donor with Susac syndrome. Material for sequencing was CD4+ T cells from PBMCs. The chain links TRBV25-1 to TRBJ2-3, with D possibly matching TRBD1 (6 bases). CDR3 amino acids: CASSELVGAGTDTQYF. DNA of the CDR3: TGTGCCAGCAGTGAATTGGTGGGGGCCGGGACAGATACGCAGTATTTT.